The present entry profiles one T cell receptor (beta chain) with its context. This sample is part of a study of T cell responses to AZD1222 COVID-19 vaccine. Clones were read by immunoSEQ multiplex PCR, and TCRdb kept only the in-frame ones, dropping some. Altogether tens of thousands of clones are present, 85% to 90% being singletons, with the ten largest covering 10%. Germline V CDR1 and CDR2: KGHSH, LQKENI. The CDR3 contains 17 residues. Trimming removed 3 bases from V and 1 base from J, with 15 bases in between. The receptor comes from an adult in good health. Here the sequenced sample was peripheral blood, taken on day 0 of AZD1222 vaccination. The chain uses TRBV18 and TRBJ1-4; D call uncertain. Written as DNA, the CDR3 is TGTGCCAGCTCACCTCCCGGCTCCCCTGGAACTAATGAAAAACTGTTTTTT. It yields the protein CASSPPGSPGTNEKLFF.